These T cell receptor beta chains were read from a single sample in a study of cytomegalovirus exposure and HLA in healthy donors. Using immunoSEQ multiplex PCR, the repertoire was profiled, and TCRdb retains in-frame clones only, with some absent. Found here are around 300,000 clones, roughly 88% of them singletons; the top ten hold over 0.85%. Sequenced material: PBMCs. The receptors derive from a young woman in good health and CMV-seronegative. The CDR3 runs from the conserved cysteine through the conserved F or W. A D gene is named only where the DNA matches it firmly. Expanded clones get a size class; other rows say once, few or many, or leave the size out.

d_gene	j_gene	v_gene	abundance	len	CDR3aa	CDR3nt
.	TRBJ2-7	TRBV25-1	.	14	CATSRLPAASEQYF	TGTGCCACCTCTCGTTTGCCAGCGGCCTCCGAGCAGTACTTC
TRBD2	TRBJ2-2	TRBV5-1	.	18	CASSALVTSGSSAGELFF	TGCGCCAGCAGTGCCCTCGTCACTAGCGGGAGTTCCGCCGGGGAGCTGTTTTTT
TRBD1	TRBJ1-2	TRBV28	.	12	CASSLRGLGYTF	TGTGCCAGCAGTTTGAGGGGGCTCGGCTACACCTTC
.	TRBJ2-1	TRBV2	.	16	CASSESGPSSYNEQFF	TGTGCCAGCAGTGAAAGCGGGCCCAGCTCCTACAATGAGCAGTTCTTC
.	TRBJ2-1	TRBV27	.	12	CASSFGNNEQFF	TGTGCCAGCAGTTTCGGTAACAATGAGCAGTTCTTC
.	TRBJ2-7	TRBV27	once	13	CASSPRTAYEQYF	TGTGCCAGCAGTCCCCGGACAGCGTACGAGCAGTACTTC
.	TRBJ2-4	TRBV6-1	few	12	CASSGTGTPQYF	TGTGCCAGCAGTGGAACCGGGACACCTCAGTACTTC
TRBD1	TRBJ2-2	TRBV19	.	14	CASKGATNTGELFF	TGTGCCAGTAAGGGGGCGACGAACACCGGGGAGCTGTTTTTT
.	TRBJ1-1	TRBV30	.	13	CAWSVRFDTEAFF	TGTGCCTGGAGTGTACGGTTTGACACTGAAGCTTTCTTT
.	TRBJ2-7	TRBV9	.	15	CASSVATGVSYEQYF	TGTGCCAGCAGCGTCGCAACGGGGGTATCCTACGAGCAGTACTTC
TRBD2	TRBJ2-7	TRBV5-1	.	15	CASSLTVTSTYEQYF	TGCGCCAGCAGCCTAACAGTGACTAGCACCTACGAGCAGTACTTC
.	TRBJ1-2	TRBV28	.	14	CATNGQGVRYGYTF	TGTGCCACCAATGGGCAAGGGGTCCGCTATGGCTACACCTTC
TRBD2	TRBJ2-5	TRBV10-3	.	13	CATTSGREETQYF	TGTGCCACGACTAGCGGGAGGGAAGAGACCCAGTACTTC
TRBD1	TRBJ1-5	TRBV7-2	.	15	CASSLSNRGYQPQHF	TGTGCCAGCAGCTTAAGTAACAGGGGGTATCAGCCCCAGCATTTT
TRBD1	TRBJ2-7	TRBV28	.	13	CASSPQGVYEQYF	TGTGCCAGCAGTCCACAGGGGGTCTACGAGCAGTACTTC
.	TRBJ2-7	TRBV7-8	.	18	CASSLAVRGGASSYEQYF	TGTGCCAGCAGCTTAGCGGTACGGGGCGGGGCGAGCTCCTACGAGCAGTACTTC
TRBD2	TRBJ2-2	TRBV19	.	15	CASSPSGTNTGELFF	TGTGCCAGTAGCCCTAGCGGGACTAACACCGGGGAGCTGTTTTTT
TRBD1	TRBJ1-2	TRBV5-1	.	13	CASSRDRTYGYTF	TGCGCCAGCAGCCGGGACAGAACCTATGGCTACACCTTC
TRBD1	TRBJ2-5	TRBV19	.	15	CASSMSGQGRETQYF	TGTGCCAGTAGTATGTCTGGACAGGGAAGAGAGACCCAGTACTTC
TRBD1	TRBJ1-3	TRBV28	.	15	CASSLGTAPGNTIYF	TGTGCCAGCAGCCTCGGGACAGCGCCTGGAAACACCATATATTTT
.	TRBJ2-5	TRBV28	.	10	CASSRSYQYF	TGTGCCAGCAGCCGTAGTTACCAGTACTTC
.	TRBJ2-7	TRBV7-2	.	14	CASSFGGRTYEQYF	TGTGCCAGCAGCTTCGGCGGAAGGACCTACGAGCAGTACTTC
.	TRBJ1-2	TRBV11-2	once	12	CASSYRSYGYTF	TGTGCCAGCAGCTACAGGTCGTATGGCTACACCTTC
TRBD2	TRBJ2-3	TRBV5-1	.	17	CASSLESGGRRTDTQYF	TGCGCCAGCAGCTTGGAGTCGGGCGGGAGACGCACAGATACGCAGTATTTT